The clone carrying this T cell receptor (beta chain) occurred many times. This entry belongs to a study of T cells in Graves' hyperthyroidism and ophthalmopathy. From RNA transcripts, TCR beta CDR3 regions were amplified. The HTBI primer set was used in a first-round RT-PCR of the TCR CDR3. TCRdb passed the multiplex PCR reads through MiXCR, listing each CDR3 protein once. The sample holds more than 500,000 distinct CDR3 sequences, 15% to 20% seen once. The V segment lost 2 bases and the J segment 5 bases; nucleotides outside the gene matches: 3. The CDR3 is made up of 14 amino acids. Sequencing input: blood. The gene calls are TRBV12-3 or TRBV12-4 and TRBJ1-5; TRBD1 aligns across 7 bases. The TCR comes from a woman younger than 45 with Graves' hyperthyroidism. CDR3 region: CASSLRQGYQPQHF. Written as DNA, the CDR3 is TGTGCCAGCAGTTTACGACAGGGCTATCAGCCCCAGCATTTT.